Listed below are T cell receptor beta chains from one sample, sequenced in a study of cytotoxic CD8 clonotypes in ibrutinib-treated CLL. TCRdb's copy holds only in-frame clones and misses some; the assay was immunoSEQ multiplex PCR. The sample holds 75,000 to 90,000 clones; over 80% are singletons and the top ten take more than 30%. This specimen was PBMCs, taken after 24 months of ibrutinib treatment. The receptor set was obtained from a human donor with chronic lymphocytic leukemia. The CDR3 runs from the conserved cysteine through the conserved F or W. D genes are given only for firm matches. The listing skips clone size in some rows; elsewhere it reads once, few, many or a size class.

j_gene: TRBJ2-7; v_gene: TRBV30; abundance: .; len: 12; d_gene: .; CDR3aa: CAWSEGLDEQYF; CDR3nt: TGTGCCTGGAGTGAGGGTTTAGACGAGCAGTACTTC
j_gene: TRBJ2-7; v_gene: TRBV6-7; abundance: .; len: 19; d_gene: TRBD1; CDR3aa: CASSYDRGRGGALSYEQYF; CDR3nt: TGTGCCAGCAGTTACGACAGGGGGCGCGGAGGGGCCCTTAGTTACGAGCAGTACTTC
j_gene: TRBJ1-2; v_gene: TRBV29-1; abundance: .; len: 13; d_gene: .; CDR3aa: CSVNHQVNYGYTF; CDR3nt: TGCAGCGTTAACCATCAGGTTAACTATGGCTACACCTTC
j_gene: TRBJ2-1; v_gene: TRBV27; abundance: .; len: 13; d_gene: .; CDR3aa: CASSGSLYNEQFF; CDR3nt: TGTGCCAGCAGCGGGAGTCTATACAATGAGCAGTTCTTC
j_gene: TRBJ1-1; v_gene: TRBV28; abundance: .; len: 12; d_gene: .; CDR3aa: CASNLMNTEAFF; CDR3nt: TGTGCCAGCAACCTGATGAACACTGAAGCTTTCTTT
j_gene: TRBJ2-7; v_gene: TRBV14; abundance: .; len: 12; d_gene: TRBD2; CDR3aa: CASSQDTLAEYF; CDR3nt: TGTGCCAGCAGCCAAGATACCCTAGCGGAGTACTTC
j_gene: TRBJ2-3; v_gene: TRBV7-3; abundance: .; len: 15; d_gene: TRBD2; CDR3aa: CASSFASGSTDTQYF; CDR3nt: TGTGCCAGCAGCTTCGCTAGCGGGAGCACAGATACGCAGTATTTT
j_gene: TRBJ2-7; v_gene: TRBV11-2; abundance: .; len: 12; d_gene: .; CDR3aa: CASSQQGYEQYF; CDR3nt: TGTGCCAGCAGCCAACAGGGTTACGAGCAGTACTTC
j_gene: TRBJ2-3; v_gene: TRBV2; abundance: .; len: 12; d_gene: .; CDR3aa: CASIPVTDTQYF; CDR3nt: TGTGCCAGCATCCCTGTCACAGATACGCAGTATTTT
j_gene: TRBJ1-2; v_gene: TRBV7-2; abundance: .; len: 13; d_gene: .; CDR3aa: CASSEQEFYGYTF; CDR3nt: TGTGCCAGCAGCGAACAGGAGTTCTATGGCTACACCTTC
j_gene: TRBJ2-3; v_gene: TRBV5-6; abundance: .; len: 16; d_gene: .; CDR3aa: CASSLNLVGRTDTQYF; CDR3nt: TGTGCCAGCAGCTTGAATTTGGTAGGGCGCACAGATACGCAGTATTTT
j_gene: TRBJ2-5; v_gene: TRBV6-6; abundance: once; len: 16; d_gene: .; CDR3aa: CASSYSSPSVQETQYF; CDR3nt: TGTGCCAGCAGTTACTCGAGCCCGAGCGTCCAAGAGACCCAGTACTTC
j_gene: TRBJ2-7; v_gene: TRBV11-2; abundance: .; len: 16; d_gene: TRBD2; CDR3aa: CASSFTSGRVSYEQYF; CDR3nt: TGTGCCAGCAGCTTCACTAGCGGGAGAGTTTCCTACGAGCAGTACTTC
j_gene: TRBJ1-4; v_gene: TRBV6-6; abundance: once; len: 15; d_gene: .; CDR3aa: CASSPYRGGSEKLFF; CDR3nt: TGTGCCAGCAGTCCCTACCGGGGCGGCAGCGAAAAACTGTTTTTT
j_gene: TRBJ1-1; v_gene: TRBV11-3; abundance: .; len: 14; d_gene: .; CDR3aa: CASSRDGTNTEAFF; CDR3nt: TGTGCCAGCAGCAGAGACGGAACAAACACTGAAGCTTTCTTT
j_gene: TRBJ1-1; v_gene: TRBV19; abundance: .; len: 11; d_gene: .; CDR3aa: CASIKGTVTFF; CDR3nt: TGTGCCAGTATCAAGGGGACGGTTACTTTCTTT
j_gene: TRBJ2-2; v_gene: TRBV6-5; abundance: many; len: 12; d_gene: .; CDR3aa: CASSYSTGELFF; CDR3nt: TGTGCCAGCAGTTACTCGACAGGGGAGCTGTTTTTT
j_gene: TRBJ1-4; v_gene: TRBV5-1; abundance: .; len: 14; d_gene: .; CDR3aa: CASRPTGPNEKLFF; CDR3nt: TGCGCCAGCAGACCGACAGGACCTAATGAAAAACTGTTTTTT
j_gene: TRBJ1-5; v_gene: TRBV28; abundance: .; len: 14; d_gene: .; CDR3aa: CASSFTSGHQPQHF; CDR3nt: TGTGCCAGCAGTTTTACATCAGGGCATCAGCCCCAGCATTTT
j_gene: TRBJ2-3; v_gene: TRBV7-9; abundance: .; len: 13; d_gene: .; CDR3aa: CASRQTGVDTQYF; CDR3nt: TGTGCCAGCAGACAGACGGGTGTGGATACGCAGTATTTT
j_gene: TRBJ2-3; v_gene: TRBV7-2; abundance: .; len: 19; d_gene: .; CDR3aa: CASSLVFRWGESRTDTQYF; CDR3nt: TGTGCCAGCAGCTTAGTATTCCGGTGGGGGGAGTCACGCACAGATACGCAGTATTTT
j_gene: TRBJ2-7; v_gene: TRBV4-3; abundance: once; len: 16; d_gene: .; CDR3aa: CASSQDWILSSYEQYF; CDR3nt: TGCGCCAGCAGCCAAGATTGGATTCTTAGCTCCTACGAGCAGTACTTC
j_gene: TRBJ1-2; v_gene: TRBV5-1; abundance: .; len: 14; d_gene: .; CDR3aa: CASSRDMFRYGYTF; CDR3nt: TGCGCCAGCAGCCGGGACATGTTCAGGTATGGCTACACCTTC
j_gene: TRBJ1-4; v_gene: TRBV15; abundance: .; len: 22; d_gene: .; CDR3aa: CATSRDVRARWTYNPTNEKLFF; CDR3nt: TGTGCCACCAGCAGAGATGTTAGGGCCAGATGGACTTATAACCCAACTAATGAAAAACTGTTTTTT
j_gene: TRBJ1-5; v_gene: TRBV10-2; abundance: .; len: 15; d_gene: .; CDR3aa: CASRSGQDSNQPQHF; CDR3nt: TGCGCCAGCAGATCGGGGCAGGATAGCAATCAGCCCCAGCATTTT
j_gene: TRBJ2-7; v_gene: TRBV29-1; abundance: .; len: 13; d_gene: TRBD1; CDR3aa: CSVVGTGDYEQYF; CDR3nt: TGCAGCGTTGTTGGGACAGGTGACTACGAGCAGTACTTC
j_gene: TRBJ1-1; v_gene: TRBV6-6; abundance: .; len: 15; d_gene: TRBD1; CDR3aa: CASSPPTGLVTEAFF; CDR3nt: TGTGCCAGCAGTCCCCCGACAGGGCTAGTCACTGAAGCTTTCTTT
j_gene: TRBJ2-1; v_gene: TRBV18; abundance: .; len: 18; d_gene: TRBD2; CDR3aa: CASSPNREPGLATNEQFF; CDR3nt: TGTGCCAGCTCGCCGAACAGGGAACCGGGACTAGCCACCAATGAGCAGTTCTTC
j_gene: TRBJ2-7; v_gene: TRBV18; abundance: .; len: 14; d_gene: .; CDR3aa: CASSLGASGYEQYF; CDR3nt: TGTGCCAGCTCACTCGGGGCCTCAGGCTACGAGCAGTACTTC